These T cell receptor beta chains were read from a single sample in a study of regulatory T cells in long-lasting Graves disease. One entry per CDR3 protein results from TCRdb running MiXCR on the multiplex PCR reads. The sample has about 430,000 distinct CDR3 sequences, under 25% seen once; the top ten hold roughly 13%. Sequencing used peripheral blood mononuclear cells (PBMCs), obtained when the disease was refractory, from a patient treated with antithyroid drugs. These receptors were obtained from a female donor with Graves disease. CDR3s include the opening cysteine and the closing phenylalanine or tryptophan. The order of the fields is D gene, clone size, J gene, V gene, CDR3 protein, CDR3 DNA. D genes are given only for firm matches. Only part of the rows carry a size: once, few, many, or a class if the clone is expanded.

d_gene: TRBD2
abundance: .
j_gene: TRBJ2-2
v_gene: TRBV7-2
CDR3aa: CASSRGESSTGELFF
CDR3nt: TGTGCCAGCAGCCGGGGGGAGTCGAGCACCGGGGAGCTGTTTTTT

d_gene: TRBD1
abundance: .
j_gene: TRBJ2-7
v_gene: TRBV5-6
CDR3aa: CASSLRTGSAYEQYF
CDR3nt: TGTGCCAGCAGCTTACGGACAGGGTCGGCCTACGAGCAGTACTTC

d_gene: .
abundance: few
j_gene: TRBJ2-7
v_gene: TRBV28
CDR3aa: CASSFRGWSYEQYF
CDR3nt: TGTGCCAGCAGTTTTCGGGGTTGGAGCTACGAGCAGTACTTC

d_gene: TRBD2
abundance: few
j_gene: TRBJ2-1
v_gene: TRBV28
CDR3aa: CASSKLAGPYNEQFF
CDR3nt: TGTGCCAGCAGCAAGCTAGCGGGCCCTTACAATGAGCAGTTCTTC

d_gene: .
abundance: .
j_gene: TRBJ2-2
v_gene: TRBV6-5
CDR3aa: CASSYSGGSPTGELFF
CDR3nt: TGTGCCAGCAGTTACTCAGGGGGGAGCCCCACCGGGGAGCTGTTTTTT

d_gene: .
abundance: many
j_gene: TRBJ2-5
v_gene: TRBV12-3/TRBV12-4
CDR3aa: CASSLAPPFRLEGPQETQYF
CDR3nt: TGTGCCAGCAGTTTAGCACCTCCTTTTAGGCTAGAAGGCCCCCAAGAGACCCAGTACTTC

d_gene: .
abundance: many
j_gene: TRBJ2-3
v_gene: TRBV7-8
CDR3aa: CASSLQSSTDTQYF
CDR3nt: TGTGCCAGCAGCTTGCAGAGTAGCACAGATACGCAGTATTTT

d_gene: TRBD2
abundance: many
j_gene: TRBJ2-7
v_gene: TRBV28
CDR3aa: CASSFVGGYEQYF
CDR3nt: TGTGCCAGCAGTTTTGTGGGGGGGTACGAGCAGTACTTC

d_gene: TRBD1
abundance: .
j_gene: TRBJ1-2
v_gene: TRBV3-1
CDR3aa: CASSQVAGGGYGYTF
CDR3nt: TGTGCCAGCAGCCAAGTTGCAGGGGGGGGGTATGGCTACACCTTC

d_gene: .
abundance: .
j_gene: TRBJ2-2
v_gene: TRBV20-1
CDR3aa: CSARAGSNTGELFF
CDR3nt: TGCAGTGCTAGAGCGGGGTCCAACACCGGGGAGCTGTTTTTT

d_gene: .
abundance: once
j_gene: TRBJ1-5
v_gene: TRBV7-9
CDR3aa: CASPGPRPQHF
CDR3nt: TGTGCCAGCCCAGGCCCCCGGCCCCAGCATTTT

d_gene: .
abundance: many
j_gene: TRBJ1-2
v_gene: TRBV14
CDR3aa: CASSQVGNYGYTF
CDR3nt: TGTGCCAGCAGCCAAGTGGGAAACTATGGCTACACCTTC

d_gene: .
abundance: few
j_gene: TRBJ1-2
v_gene: TRBV7-8
CDR3aa: CASSPRVQDTYGYTF
CDR3nt: TGTGCCAGCAGCCCGAGGGTACAGGACACCTATGGCTACACCTTC

d_gene: .
abundance: .
j_gene: TRBJ1-5
v_gene: TRBV20-1
CDR3aa: CSARPGASQPQHF
CDR3nt: TGCAGTGCGAGGCCGGGGGCGAGTCAGCCCCAGCATTTT

d_gene: .
abundance: many
j_gene: TRBJ2-7
v_gene: TRBV12-3/TRBV12-4
CDR3aa: CANSLWGLYEQYF
CDR3nt: TGTGCCAACAGTTTATGGGGGCTCTACGAGCAGTACTTC

d_gene: .
abundance: few
j_gene: TRBJ1-1
v_gene: TRBV18
CDR3aa: CASSPYYGDTEAFF
CDR3nt: TGTGCCAGCTCACCATATTACGGTGACACTGAAGCTTTCTTT

d_gene: TRBD1
abundance: many
j_gene: TRBJ2-5
v_gene: TRBV7-6
CDR3aa: CASSLETGLWETQYF
CDR3nt: TGTGCCAGCAGCTTAGAGACAGGGCTGTGGGAGACCCAGTACTTC

d_gene: .
abundance: .
j_gene: TRBJ2-1
v_gene: TRBV5-1
CDR3aa: CASSVNYNEQFF
CDR3nt: TGCGCCAGCAGCGTAAACTACAATGAGCAGTTCTTC

d_gene: TRBD1
abundance: many
j_gene: TRBJ2-5
v_gene: TRBV2
CDR3aa: CASTARQGMEETQYF
CDR3nt: TGTGCCAGCACTGCTAGACAGGGGATGGAAGAGACCCAGTACTTC

d_gene: TRBD1
abundance: few
j_gene: TRBJ1-1
v_gene: TRBV6-2/TRBV6-3
CDR3aa: CASRRDRVWNTEAFF
CDR3nt: TGTGCCAGCAGGCGAGACAGGGTTTGGAACACTGAAGCTTTCTTT

d_gene: TRBD2
abundance: .
j_gene: TRBJ2-7
v_gene: TRBV12-3/TRBV12-4
CDR3aa: CASSLGGGPCGEQYF
CDR3nt: TGTGCCAGCAGTTTAGGGGGAGGGCCGTGTGGAGAGCAGTACTTC

d_gene: .
abundance: few
j_gene: TRBJ2-7
v_gene: TRBV7-2
CDR3aa: CASRSIDRLYEQYF
CDR3nt: TGTGCCAGCAGATCGATCGACAGGCTCTACGAGCAGTACTTC